The sequence of this T cell receptor beta chain was determined in a study of T cells after yellow fever vaccination. The TCR cDNA carried a universal primer site and UMIs from 5'RACE template switching. TCRdb analysed the 5' RACE reads with MiXCR anew, one entry per CDR3 protein. The sample gives nearly 350,000 distinct CDR3 sequences, around 8.1% of which show up once; under 20% is in the top ten. The V gene's germline CDR1 is KGHDR and CDR2 SFDVKD. Deletions cut 5 bases from V and 5 bases from J, with 8 bases between. The CDR3 consists of 12 residues. Comments on this clonotype: Its antigen is not known.

Whole-study findings and limits: Abundant bulk-derived clonotypes could contaminate FACS-sorted repertoires.

The input for sequencing was PBMCs, taken 45 days after the first yellow fever vaccination. This sequence was found in a man between 18 and 35 years old who received the YFV17D yellow fever vaccine. V usage is TRBV24-1 and J usage is TRBJ2-5; no reliable D call. The CDR3 reads CATSGESETQYF. The CDR3 DNA is TGTGCCACCAGTGGTGAGAGTGAGACCCAGTACTTC.